This is a list of T cell receptor beta chains from one sample in a study of OX40 agonist ivuxolimab in advanced cancers. Sequencing was performed with immunoSEQ multiplex PCR; in TCRdb, only in-frame clones are kept and a portion is missing. The repertoire holds 45,000 to 50,000 clones, around 88% seen once, with around a third in the top ten. Sequencing was performed on CD4+ or CD8+ T cells sorted from blood, taken in a trial of the OX40 agonist ivuxolimab. The receptors were sampled from an adult with an advanced solid tumor such as melanoma, head and neck, liver or kidney cancer. The CDR3 runs from the conserved cysteine through the conserved F or W. A D gene is named only where the DNA matches it firmly. Clone size appears in some rows only: once, few, many, or a class for an expanded clone.

V gene	D gene	J gene	clone size	CDR3 DNA	CDR3 protein
TRBV11-3	TRBD2	TRBJ2-1	.	TGTGCCAGCAGCTCCGGACTAGCGGGGGGGCTAGGTGAGCAGTTCTTC	CASSSGLAGGLGEQFF
TRBV6-5	TRBD1	TRBJ1-1	.	TGTGCCAGCAGTTACTTACAGGGGGGTGGAACTGAAGCTTTCTTT	CASSYLQGGGTEAFF
TRBV6-4	TRBD1	TRBJ1-5	.	TGTGCCAGCAGTGCTTCCGGGACAGGGGTCGGTCAGCCCCAGCATTTT	CASSASGTGVGQPQHF
TRBV6-1	.	TRBJ2-1	once	TGTGCCCTCAGGTGGGACAATGAGCAGTTCTTC	CALRWDNEQFF
TRBV19	.	TRBJ2-3	.	TGTGCCAGTAGGGTCGGGAGTCGGACGGATACGCAGTATTTT	CASRVGSRTDTQYF
TRBV4-1	.	TRBJ2-5	.	TGCGCCAGCAGACTCGAACAGCTCCAAGAGACCCAGTACTTC	CASRLEQLQETQYF
TRBV7-9	.	TRBJ2-2	.	TGTGCCAGCAGCAGCCCGCGTGGTGGGACCACGAACACCGGGGAGCTGTTTTTT	CASSSPRGGTTNTGELFF
TRBV27	.	TRBJ1-1	.	TGTGCCAGCAAAAACAGGGCCGGCACTGAAGCTTTCTTT	CASKNRAGTEAFF
TRBV4-1	.	TRBJ2-7	.	TGCGCCAGCAGCCAGGACGACAACTACGAGCAGTACTTC	CASSQDDNYEQYF
TRBV4-1	.	TRBJ1-2	.	TGCGCCAGCACCCCGTCAGACGCAGTTAACTATGGCTACACCTTC	CASTPSDAVNYGYTF
TRBV28	TRBD2	TRBJ2-3	.	TGTGCCAGCAGTGATCTAGCGGGAGGAATAACGGATACGCAGTATTTT	CASSDLAGGITDTQYF
TRBV19	TRBD1	TRBJ1-6	few	TGTGCCAGTGGATGGACAGGGGGTAATTCACCCCTCCACTTT	CASGWTGGNSPLHF
TRBV27	TRBD2	TRBJ2-1	.	TGTGCCAGCAGTTTTTCGGCGGGGGACAATGAGCAGTTCTTC	CASSFSAGDNEQFF
TRBV4-1	.	TRBJ1-3	.	TGCGCCAGCAGCCAAGCATATGGCCATGGAAACACCATATATTTT	CASSQAYGHGNTIYF
TRBV29-1	.	TRBJ1-2	.	TGCAGCGTGGAGGACATCTATGGCTACACCTTC	CSVEDIYGYTF
TRBV28	.	TRBJ1-1	.	TGTGCCAGCAGTTCCACCATGAACACTGAAGCTTTCTTT	CASSSTMNTEAFF
TRBV11-3	TRBD2	TRBJ2-3	.	TGTGCCAGCAGCGCCGGACTAGCAGACACGCAGTATTTT	CASSAGLADTQYF
TRBV30	.	TRBJ2-5	.	TGTGCCTCCCGAGGAGAGGGGTGGGAGACCCAGTACTTC	CASRGEGWETQYF
TRBV11-3	.	TRBJ2-1	.	TGTGCCAGCAGCTCTCCGGGGCTCCAGACACATGAGCAGTTCTTC	CASSSPGLQTHEQFF
TRBV5-4	.	TRBJ1-2	.	TGTGCCAGCAGCGAAACCGATATTCACCCTTATGGCTACACCTTC	CASSETDIHPYGYTF
TRBV27	.	TRBJ1-2	.	TGTGCCAGCAGTTTATCCGGGGCGCAGGGGAGTGGTGGCTACACCTTC	CASSLSGAQGSGGYTF
TRBV14	.	TRBJ2-7	.	TGTGCCAGCAGCCAGGGGCAGGGGTTACGTTACGAGCAGTACTTC	CASSQGQGLRYEQYF
TRBV19	.	TRBJ2-3	.	TGTGCCAGTAGTATAGGCAGCCCCACAGATACGCAGTATTTT	CASSIGSPTDTQYF
TRBV27	.	TRBJ2-7	.	TGTGCCAGCAGTTTATCGAGTCGGGCGGAGCAGTACTTC	CASSLSSRAEQYF
TRBV27	TRBD2	TRBJ2-7	.	TGTGCCAGCAGACCCAGGGCGGGACTATACGAGCAGTACTTC	CASRPRAGLYEQYF
TRBV18	TRBD1	TRBJ2-7	.	TGTGCCAGCTCAGGAGGACAGGCGGCCTACGAGCAGTACTTC	CASSGGQAAYEQYF
TRBV7-9	TRBD1	TRBJ2-7	.	TGTGCCAGCAGCCTTACCGGGACAGGGATCTACGAGCAGTACTTC	CASSLTGTGIYEQYF
TRBV4-1	.	TRBJ2-2	.	TGCGCCAGCAGGGACTCCCCGAACACCGGGGAGCTGTTTTTT	CASRDSPNTGELFF
TRBV29-1	.	TRBJ2-2	.	TGCAGCGCCGGGGGATTTCGGGCCGGGGAGCTGTTTTTT	CSAGGFRAGELFF
TRBV5-1	.	TRBJ2-5	.	TGCGCCAGCAGAAGGACAGAACAAGAGACCCAGTACTTC	CASRRTEQETQYF
TRBV29-1	.	TRBJ2-1	.	TGCAGCGTTGAAGATCCCCAGGGTAGGAGTTCCTACAATGAGCAGTTCTTC	CSVEDPQGRSSYNEQFF
TRBV6-6	.	TRBJ1-2	.	TGTGCCAGCAGTTACTCGAGTGGAGGGACGTACTATGGCTACACCTTC	CASSYSSGGTYYGYTF
TRBV28	.	TRBJ2-1	.	TGTGCCAGCAGTTTAAGGGTTAGGAGACATGAGCAGTTCTTC	CASSLRVRRHEQFF
TRBV4-1	.	TRBJ2-7	.	TGCGCCAGCAGCCAGGGGGCCCGAGCCTACGAGCAGTACTTC	CASSQGARAYEQYF
TRBV9	TRBD2	TRBJ2-1	.	TGTGCCAGCAGCCTCTCGGGACTAGAGACCTACAATGAGCAGTTCTTC	CASSLSGLETYNEQFF
TRBV10-3	.	TRBJ2-1	.	TGTGCCTTCGGGACCGGCAATGAGCAGTTCTTC	CAFGTGNEQFF
TRBV9	.	TRBJ1-5	.	TGTGCCAGCAGCGTGAAAGTTAGCAATCAGCCCCAGCATTTT	CASSVKVSNQPQHF
TRBV5-6	.	TRBJ2-7	.	TGTGCCAGCAGCTTGGCCGGGGACTCCTACGAGCAGTACTTC	CASSLAGDSYEQYF
TRBV19	TRBD1	TRBJ2-7	.	TGTGCCAGTAGTTGGGGACAGGGGGGCGAGCAGTACTTC	CASSWGQGGEQYF
TRBV19	TRBD1	TRBJ1-2	.	TGTGCCAGTAGCGAAATCCAGGGGGCCTATGGCTACACCTTC	CASSEIQGAYGYTF
TRBV29-1	.	TRBJ2-2	few	TGCAGCGTTGAACCCTCGAACACCGGGGAGCTGTTTTTT	CSVEPSNTGELFF
TRBV19	.	TRBJ1-1	.	TGTGCCAGTAGTATTTGGGTGGGGGAAACTGAAGCTTTCTTT	CASSIWVGETEAFF
TRBV11-2	.	TRBJ1-5	few	TGTGCCAGCAGCCTCGGGATTAGCAATCAGCCCCAGCATTTT	CASSLGISNQPQHF
TRBV7-2	.	TRBJ2-2	.	TGTGCCAGCAGCCCCCCTGGCGGGGAGCTGTTTTTT	CASSPPGGELFF
TRBV4-1	.	TRBJ2-5	.	TGCGCCAGCAGCCAGGTGGGGGGGCCAGAGACCCAGTACTTC	CASSQVGGPETQYF
TRBV29-1	.	TRBJ1-2	.	TGCAGCGTAATCAGTGAAGGCTACACCTTC	CSVISEGYTF
TRBV7-2	.	TRBJ1-1	.	TGTGCCAGCAGCTTAGAGGGGATGCGCGGGAACACTGAAGCTTTCTTT	CASSLEGMRGNTEAFF
TRBV6-4	.	TRBJ1-1	.	TGTGCCAGCAGTGACTCGTATCCGGGTTCTAGCACTGAAGCTTTCTTT	CASSDSYPGSSTEAFF
TRBV10-2	TRBD2	TRBJ2-1	.	TGCGCCAGCAGTGAGTTGGGACTAGCGGGAAACTCCTACAATGAGCAGTTCTTC	CASSELGLAGNSYNEQFF
TRBV2	.	TRBJ1-1	.	TGTGCCAGCAGTGTATGGGGGGTAGACGCTTTCTTT	CASSVWGVDAFF
TRBV5-6	TRBD1	TRBJ1-1	once	TGTGCCAGCAGCTCGACGCCGGGACAGCTAGAGAACACTGAAGCTTTCTTT	CASSSTPGQLENTEAFF